One and the same sample provided the 19 T cell receptor beta chains below, sequenced in a study of T cell responses to AZD1222 COVID-19 vaccine (dated by TCRdb to the early 2020s). This sample's time point label indicates: about 28 days (+/-7) after the second vaccine dose. Libraries were built with the immunoSEQ multiplex PCR assay. TCRdb limited this immuneACCESS table to in-frame rearrangements with V and J called. A share of clones is missing; checked studies link under half to unresolved V genes, and the rest is unexplained. The sample profile shows about 73,000 clones; 75% to 90% of them were found once. About 1.3% of the sample is taken by the ten largest. The specimen was peripheral blood, collected 28 days after the second AZD1222 dose. These receptors were obtained from an adult who received the AZD1222 COVID-19 vaccine.

This rearrangement joins TRBV29-1 to TRBJ2-3; perhaps D is TRBD1 or TRBD2 (5 bases each). The V gene lost 5 bases and the J gene lost 4 bases, with 19 bases spanning the gap. Germline CDR1 is SQVTM and CDR2 is ANQGSEA. The CDR3 has 15 residues. The CDR3 here is CSVIGTAATSDTQYF. In nucleotides, the CDR3 is TGCAGCGTTATTGGGACGGCTGCCACCTCAGATACGCAGTATTTT.

This clone was seen just once. CDR3 region: CASSPTGQGLLAFF. For the CDR3, the DNA is TGTGCCAGCTCACCCACCGGACAGGGGCTATTAGCTTTCTTT. The rearrangement links TRBV18 to TRBJ1-1; 9 bases map to TRBD1. The CDR3 is made up of 14 amino acids. V was pared by 3 bases and J by 10 bases, with 9 bases of the junction left unmatched. The V gene's germline CDR1 is KGHSH and CDR2 LQKENI.

The CDR3 is CASSQVPAERGETQYF. The CDR3 DNA reads as TGCGCCAGCAGCCAAGTCCCAGCAGAGCGTGGAGAGACCCAGTACTTC. The chain uses TRBV4-1 and TRBJ2-5; D is uncertain. CDR1 is MGHRA, CDR2 YSYEKL, per germline. The CDR3 spans 16 residues. Trimming took 1 base from V and 4 from J, leaving 16 bases between them.

This rearrangement joins TRBV6-5 to TRBJ1-4; the D gene is possibly TRBD1 (6 bases). This CDR3 is 15 amino acids long. The germline V gene encodes CDR1 MNHEY and CDR2 SVGAGI. Trimming removed 0 bases from V and 5 bases from J, with 10 bases in between. CDR3 sequence: CASSYSSGVNEKLFF. The CDR3 DNA reads as TGTGCCAGCAGTTACTCGTCAGGGGTGAATGAAAAACTGTTTTTT.

This clone was picked up a small number of times. This chain connects TRBV6-5 to TRBJ2-7, with D possibly TRBD2 on 6 matching bases. The CDR3 length is 15 residues. The germline V gene has CDR1 MNHEY and CDR2 SVGAGI. V was pared by 4 bases and J by 0 bases, with 13 bases between. The CDR3 DNA reads TGTGCCAGCAGTTTTTCTAGCGCTAGCTCCTACGAGCAGTACTTC. Translated, it gives CASSFSSASSYEQYF.

The rearrangement links TRBV6-5 to TRBJ1-6; the D is unclear. V lost 2 bases and J 5 bases, leaving 10 bases between the germline ends. The germline V gene encodes CDR1 MNHEY and CDR2 SVGAGI. The CDR3 consists of 15 residues. Written as DNA, the CDR3 is TGTGCCAGCAGTTACCGGCGGCAGAATAATTCACCCCTCCACTTT. This translates into CASSYRRQNNSPLHF.

The chain is built from TRBV28 and TRBJ2-1; 7 bases agree with TRBD1. The V segment lost 6 bases and the J segment 2 bases; nucleotides outside the gene matches: 4. Germline assignment: CDR1 MDHEN and CDR2 SYDVKM. This CDR3 comprises 14 residues. The CDR3 DNA reads as TGTGCCAGCAGCCCGGGACAGCCCTACAATGAGCAGTTCTTC. As protein: CASSPGQPYNEQFF.

The rearrangement joins TRBV6-2 or TRBV6-3 to TRBJ1-2, with unresolved D. The CDR3 is 13 residues long. Trimming removed 3 bases from V and 6 bases from J, with 11 bases in between. Germline loops: CDR1 MNHEY, CDR2 SVGEGT. The CDR3 here is CASSYRRVDGYTF. CDR3 DNA: TGTGCCAGCAGTTATCGGAGGGTGGATGGCTACACCTTC.

The V and J genes are TRBV7-2 and TRBJ1-1; D remains ambiguous. Trimming removed 0 bases from V and 7 bases from J, with 12 bases in between. CDR1 is SGHTA and CDR2 is FQGNSA in the germline V gene. The CDR3 sequence is 14 residues long. In nucleotides, the CDR3 is TGTGCCAGCAGCTTAGCGCTCTCAAAAAGTGAAGCTTTCTTT. Its translation is CASSLALSKSEAFF.

This clone was found a few times. The J gene is TRBJ1-2, the V gene TRBV30; 9 positions agree with TRBD1. This CDR3 region has 13 residues. Germline CDR1 and CDR2: GTSNPN and SVGIG (reference sequence). The V gene end was trimmed by 2 bases and the J gene end by 4 bases; junction bases not matched to a gene: 2. CDR3 sequence reads: CAWSSTGGYGYTF. CDR3 nucleotide sequence: TGTGCCTGGAGTTCGACAGGGGGCTATGGCTACACCTTC.

The rearrangement links TRBV5-5 to TRBJ2-7, with 9 bases fitting TRBD1. Unmatched junction bases numbered 15, after V lost 4 bases and J lost 4 bases. Germline-derived CDR1 and CDR2 are SGHKS and YYEKEE (reference sequence). The CDR3 is made up of 17 amino acids. CDR3 in DNA: TGTGCCAGCAGCCCTACGTCTTACAGGGGGCGTAGGTACGAGCAGTACTTC. Its translation: CASSPTSYRGRRYEQYF.

The rearrangement links TRBV5-4 to TRBJ1-2; the match to TRBD1 covers 7 bases. The CDR3 spans 14 residues. CDR1 SGHNT and CDR2 YYREEE come from the germline V gene (reference sequence). J was trimmed by 4 bases and V by 0 bases; bases with no gene match: 3. This chain's CDR3 is CASSLGGTAYGYTF. The CDR3 bases are TGTGCCAGCAGCTTGGGAGGGACAGCCTATGGCTACACCTTC.

The chain employs TRBV12-5 and TRBJ1-2; D possibly corresponds to TRBD1 (5 bases). CDR1 and CDR2 (germline): LGHNT, FRNRAP. The CDR3 runs 16 residues. V was clipped by 0 bases and J by 5 bases, with 16 bases between them. Here the CDR3 reads CASGLVLRGAPYGYTF. The CDR3 bases are TGTGCTAGTGGTTTGGTACTGAGAGGGGCTCCATATGGCTACACCTTC.

The J gene is TRBJ2-1, the V gene TRBV6-1; TRBD2 might be the D (6 bases). With 2 bases removed from V and 0 bases from J, the gap between germline ends came to 14 bases. Per the germline V gene, CDR1 is MNHNS and CDR2 is SASEGT. The CDR3 has 17 residues. This CDR3 is CASSETVAASSYNEQFF. CDR3 sequence (DNA): TGTGCCAGCAGTGAAACGGTAGCGGCTAGCTCCTACAATGAGCAGTTCTTC.

The chain is built from TRBV6-5 and TRBJ1-6; 8 positions agree with TRBD1. This CDR3 has 15 amino acids. The J segment lost 9 bases and the V segment lost 4 bases, leaving 8 bases of the junction unmatched. Germline CDR1 reads MNHEY; CDR2 reads SVGAGI. DNA of the CDR3: TGTGCCAGCAGTTGGGGGACAGGTGTGGGTTCACCCCTCCACTTT. Translated, it gives CASSWGTGVGSPLHF.

This chain joins TRBV4-3 and TRBJ2-5; D is undetermined. The CDR3 has 14 residues. V was pared by 1 base and J by 0 bases, with 6 bases between. Germline lookup yields CDR1 LGHNA and CDR2 YSLEER. As DNA, the CDR3 is TGCGCCAGCAGCCAAGGGCAAGACCAAGAGACCCAGTACTTC. The encoded protein is CASSQGQDQETQYF.

CDR3 residues: CSVESLNTGELFF. Written as DNA, the CDR3 is TGCAGCGTTGAATCCCTGAACACCGGGGAGCTGTTTTTT. The chain combines TRBV29-1 with TRBJ2-2; D ambiguous. The V gene's germline CDR1 is SQVTM and CDR2 ANQGSEA. The CDR3 length is 13 residues. The V gene lost 2 bases and the J gene lost 1 base, with 5 bases spanning the gap.

The chain carries TRBV12-3 or TRBV12-4 and TRBJ2-3; tentative D call: TRBD1 (6 bases). V lost 6 bases and J lost 4, with 8 bases in between. This CDR3 contains 12 residues. CDR3 sequence reads: CASSEGADTQYF. CDR3 DNA: TGTGCCAGCAGCGAGGGGGCAGATACGCAGTATTTT.

The gene calls are TRBV6-5 and TRBJ2-7; no clear D gene. The CDR3 runs to 15 residues. Germline CDR1 and CDR2: MNHEY and SVGAGI. V lost 0 bases and J 1 base, leaving 10 bases between the germline ends. DNA of the CDR3: TGTGCCAGCAGTTACTCTGCGACCGGGTCCTACGAGCAGTACTTC. Translating it yields CASSYSATGSYEQYF.